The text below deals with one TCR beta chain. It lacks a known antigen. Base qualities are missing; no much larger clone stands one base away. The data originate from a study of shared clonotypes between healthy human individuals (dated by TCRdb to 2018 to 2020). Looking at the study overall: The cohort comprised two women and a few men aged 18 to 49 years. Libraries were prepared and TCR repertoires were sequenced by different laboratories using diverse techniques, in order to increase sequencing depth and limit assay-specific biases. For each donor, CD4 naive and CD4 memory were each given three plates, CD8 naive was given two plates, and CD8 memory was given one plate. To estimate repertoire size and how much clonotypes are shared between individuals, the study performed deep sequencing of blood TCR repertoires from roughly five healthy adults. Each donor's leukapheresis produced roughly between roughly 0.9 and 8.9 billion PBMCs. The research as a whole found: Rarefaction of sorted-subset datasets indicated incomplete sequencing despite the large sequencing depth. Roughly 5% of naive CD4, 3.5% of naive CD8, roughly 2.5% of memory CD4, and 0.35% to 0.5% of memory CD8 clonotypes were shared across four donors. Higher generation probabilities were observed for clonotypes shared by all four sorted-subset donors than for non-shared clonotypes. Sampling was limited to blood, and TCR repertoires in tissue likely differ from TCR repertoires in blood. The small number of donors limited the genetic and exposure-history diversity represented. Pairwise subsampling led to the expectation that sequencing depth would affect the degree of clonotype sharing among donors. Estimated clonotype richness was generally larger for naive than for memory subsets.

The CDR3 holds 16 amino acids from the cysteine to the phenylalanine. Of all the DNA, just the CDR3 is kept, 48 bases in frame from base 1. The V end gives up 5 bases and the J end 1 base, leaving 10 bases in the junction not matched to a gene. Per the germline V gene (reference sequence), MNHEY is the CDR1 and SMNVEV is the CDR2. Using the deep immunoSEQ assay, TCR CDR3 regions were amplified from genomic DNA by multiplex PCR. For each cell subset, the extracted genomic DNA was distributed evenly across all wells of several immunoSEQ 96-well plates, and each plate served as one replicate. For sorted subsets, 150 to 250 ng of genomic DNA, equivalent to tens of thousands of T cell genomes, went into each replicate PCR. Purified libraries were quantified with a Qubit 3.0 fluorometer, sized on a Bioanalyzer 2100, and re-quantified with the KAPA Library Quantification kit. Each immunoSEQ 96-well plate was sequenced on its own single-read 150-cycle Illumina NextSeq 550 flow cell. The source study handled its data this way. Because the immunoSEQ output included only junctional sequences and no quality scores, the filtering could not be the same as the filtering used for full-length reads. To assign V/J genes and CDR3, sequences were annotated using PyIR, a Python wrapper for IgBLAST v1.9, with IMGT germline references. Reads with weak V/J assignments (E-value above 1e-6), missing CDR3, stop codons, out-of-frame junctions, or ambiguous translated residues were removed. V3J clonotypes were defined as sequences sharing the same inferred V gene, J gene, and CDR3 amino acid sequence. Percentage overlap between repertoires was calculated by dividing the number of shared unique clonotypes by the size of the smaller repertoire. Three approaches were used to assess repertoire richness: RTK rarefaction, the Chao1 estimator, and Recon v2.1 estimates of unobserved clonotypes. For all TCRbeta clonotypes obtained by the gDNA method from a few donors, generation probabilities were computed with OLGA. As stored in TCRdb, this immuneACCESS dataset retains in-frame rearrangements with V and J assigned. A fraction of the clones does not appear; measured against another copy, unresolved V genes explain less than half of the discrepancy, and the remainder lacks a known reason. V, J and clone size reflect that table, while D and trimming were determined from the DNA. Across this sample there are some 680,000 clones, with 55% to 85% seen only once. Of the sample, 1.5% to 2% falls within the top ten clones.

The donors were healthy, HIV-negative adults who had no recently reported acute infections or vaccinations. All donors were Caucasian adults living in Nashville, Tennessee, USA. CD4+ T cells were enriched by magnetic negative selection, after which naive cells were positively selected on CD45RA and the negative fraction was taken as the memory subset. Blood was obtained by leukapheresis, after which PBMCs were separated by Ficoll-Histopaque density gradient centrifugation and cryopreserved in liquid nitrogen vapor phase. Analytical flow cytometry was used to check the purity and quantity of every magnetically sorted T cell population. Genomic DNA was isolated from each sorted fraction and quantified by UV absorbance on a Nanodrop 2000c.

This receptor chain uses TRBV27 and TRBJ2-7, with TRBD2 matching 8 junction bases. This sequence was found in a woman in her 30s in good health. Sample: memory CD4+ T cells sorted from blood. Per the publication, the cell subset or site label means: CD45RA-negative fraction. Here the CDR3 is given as CASSRNSGIGSYEQYF. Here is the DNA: TGTGCCAGCAGTCGGAATAGCGGGATTGGGTCCTACGAGCAGTACTTC.